This TCR beta chain was recorded in a study of cytomegalovirus exposure and HLA in healthy donors. Study observations and caveats: Three chains linked to CMV were shown in vitro to be specific for CMV antigens. According to the study, 160 or so TCR beta chains were cytomegalovirus-associated.

About this clone: Its antigen is undetermined.

PCR primers comprised 60 Vbeta and 13 Jbeta primers. Produced via immunoSEQ multiplex PCR; TCRdb's table is partial and in-frame only. The sample includes around 150,000 clones, 60% to 85% of them seen just once. Sequenced: PBMCs. The clonotype was recovered from a man in his forties or fifties in good health and CMV-seropositive.

CDR3 sequence (DNA): TGTGCCAGCAGCCCACAAGGACAGGGCAATCAGCCCCAGCATTTT. Translated: CASSPQGQGNQPQHF. The chain is built from TRBV5-6 and TRBJ1-5; 7 bases match TRBD1. Germline V CDR1 and CDR2: SGHDT, YYEEEE. The CDR3 runs to 15 residues. V lost 4 bases and J lost 2; bases outside the gene matches: 6.